This TCR beta chain emerged from a study of T cell responses to AZD1222 COVID-19 vaccine. Libraries were prepared by immunoSEQ multiplex PCR; TCRdb keeps only in-frame clonotypes and omits some of them. The sample includes fewer than 130,000 clones, less than 95% of them seen just once. Germline CDR1 and CDR2: SGHRS and YFSETQ. V dropped 4 bases and J dropped 7 bases, with 24 bases sitting between them. This CDR3 has 16 amino acids. Whole-study findings and limits: Of spike-specific TCRs, nearly half reportedly target regions left unmutated in variants. A rise in Spike-specific TCR breadth and depth followed two AZD1222 doses. Clonal diversity was possibly underestimated, and the donors were mostly white British, with more females.

About this clone: Its specificity is unknown.

Here the sequenced sample was peripheral blood, taken 28 days after the second AZD1222 dose. The chain joins TRBV5-1 to TRBJ2-7; either TRBD1 or TRBD2 may fit D (5 bases each). The sequence was obtained from an adult who received the AZD1222 COVID-19 vaccine. The CDR3 DNA is TGCGCCAGCAGCCTAACCTACGGGACGGAACAGGAGGAGCAGTACTTC. Protein sequence: CASSLTYGTEQEEQYF.